This T cell receptor (beta chain) was identified during a study of CD8 T cells in ankylosing spondylitis. Study-wide points: In ankylosing spondylitis blood, a motif of roughly eight highly homologous TCR beta variants appeared characteristic. Previous work reported some of these motif variants in the synovial fluid and blood of reactive arthritis. Reports say disease-linked clones showed up significantly more in matched ankylosing spondylitis synovial fluid.

Generation of TCR beta libraries employed quantitative 5'-RACE incorporating molecular barcodes. MiXCR, run by TCRdb on the 5' RACE reads, gives a single entry per CDR3 protein. Among around 130,000 distinct CDR3 sequences listed, 15% to 20% were seen once. Germline values: CDR1 DFQATT, CDR2 SNEGSKA (reference sequence). The V and J ends lost 4 bases and 3 bases respectively, with 3 bases between them. The CDR3 is made up of 11 amino acids. On this clonotype: Its antigen is as yet unknown.

The receptor comes from a male donor with ankylosing spondylitis. The chain recombines TRBV20-1 with TRBJ1-4; D gene uncertain. Source material: blood, either unsorted or a sorted T cell fraction (not recorded which). The CDR3 region is CSAKPNEKLFF. CDR3 sequence (DNA): TGCAGTGCTAAACCTAATGAAAAACTGTTTTTT.